Below are 30 T cell receptor beta chains sequenced from a single sample in a study of Graves' ophthalmopathy and Graves' hyperthyroidism. Amplified TCR beta CDR3 regions were obtained using RNA transcripts as template. First-round RT-PCR used HTBI primers; second-round multiplex PCR followed. One entry per CDR3 protein results from TCRdb running MiXCR on the multiplex PCR reads. The top ten hold approximately 1.4% of the sample, which has some 400,000 distinct CDR3 sequences, 15% to 20% seen once. Sequences were obtained from peripheral blood. Source of these receptors: a woman aged 18-29 years with Graves' ophthalmopathy.

This clonotype was picked up many times. The chain recombines TRBV6-1 with TRBJ2-7, with a tentative D call TRBD2 (5 bases). From germline, CDR1 is MNHNS and CDR2 SASEGT. The CDR3 has 15 amino acids. Trimming removed 11 bases from V and 5 bases from J, with 25 bases in between. The DNA for the CDR3 is TGTGCCTGCTCAATTGAGGCCGCTTTCGGGAACGAGCAGTACTTC. It is translated as CACSIEAAFGNEQYF.

This clonotype was recorded many times. The V call is TRBV6-5, the J call TRBJ2-7; D is tentatively TRBD1 or TRBD2 (5 bases each). This CDR3 has 14 amino acids. The V end was cut by 6 bases, the J end by 0 bases, with 12 bases between. CDR1 and CDR2 (germline): MNHEY, SVGAGI. CDR3 sequence (DNA): TGTGCCAGCAGGGGGACGTTTACCTCCTACGAGCAGTACTTC. Its protein product is CASRGTFTSYEQYF.

V and J are TRBV11-1 and TRBJ2-7; either TRBD1 or TRBD2 may supply D (5 bases each). The V gene's germline CDR1 is SGHAT and CDR2 FQDESV (reference sequence). The germline V and J ends were trimmed by 7 bases and 2 bases, with 15 bases remaining between them. The CDR3 extends over 14 amino acids. The CDR3 loop is CASTSGTATYEQYF. The DNA for the CDR3 is TGTGCCAGCACCTCCGGGACCGCTACCTACGAGCAGTACTTC.

Of note for this clonotype: A read error is possible here, since a much larger clone lies one base away. This chain links TRBV20-1 with TRBJ2-3; the D is unclear. The CDR3 has 12 residues. The germline V gene encodes CDR1 DFQATT and CDR2 SNEGSKA (reference sequence). V lost 6 bases, J lost 5 bases, and 12 bases lay in between. For the CDR3, the DNA is TGCAGTGCAAGTCAAAGCCTAGATACGCAGTATTTT. As protein: CSASQSLDTQYF.

This clonotype was recorded at least ten times. V and J are TRBV28 and TRBJ2-7; perhaps TRBD1 as D (6 bases). The CDR3 extends over 14 amino acids. The ends were cut back, 2 bases at V and 3 bases at J, with 11 bases in the middle. Germline V gene sequence: CDR1 MDHEN, CDR2 SYDVKM. CDR3 residues: CASSLRDTLYEQYF. The CDR3 DNA reads TGTGCCAGCAGTTTAAGGGACACCCTCTACGAGCAGTACTTC.

This clonotype has ten or more counts. The chain is built from TRBV2 and TRBJ1-6; D might be TRBD1 (6 bases). This CDR3 is built from 12 residues. In germline, CDR1 is SNHLY, CDR2 FYNNEI. Between the trimmed V and J ends, which lost 8 bases and 10 bases, there was a span of 12 bases. The CDR3 DNA is TGTGCCAGCCGAACAGGGAGATCACCCCTCCACTTT. Translation gives CASRTGRSPLHF.

This clonotype showed up many times. The chain recombines TRBV7-2 with TRBJ2-7; D is perhaps TRBD2 (5 bases). V was shortened by 1 base and J by 2 bases, with 12 bases between the two germline ends. The CDR3 totals 15 residues. The germline gives CDR1 SGHTA, CDR2 FQGNSA. In nucleotides, the CDR3 is TGTGCCAGCAGCTTAGGCCCGGGGAGCCCCTACGAGCAGTACTTC. This encodes CASSLGPGSPYEQYF.

This clonotype occurred many times. The rearrangement uses TRBV6-6 and TRBJ2-7; tentatively, D is TRBD2 (5 bases). Trimming cost V 5 bases and J 4 bases, with 12 bases left between them. From germline, CDR1 is MNHNY and CDR2 SVGAGI (reference sequence). This CDR3 contains 13 residues. The CDR3: CASSPGIYYEQYF. The CDR3 DNA reads TGTGCCAGCAGTCCGGGGATTTATTACGAGCAGTACTTC.

This sequence joins TRBV6-5 and TRBJ2-7, with TRBD2 identical over 14 bases. V dropped 2 bases and J dropped 1; count of bases not matched to a gene: 4. The CDR3 is made up of 17 amino acids. The germline V gene has CDR1 MNHEY and CDR2 SVGAGI. The CDR3 here is CASSYAGLAGESYEQYF. The CDR3 nucleotides read TGTGCCAGCAGTTACGCGGGACTAGCGGGAGAGTCCTACGAGCAGTACTTC.

The table lists this clonotype with many counts. The V call is TRBV28, the J call TRBJ1-1, with a tentative D call TRBD1 (6 bases). Trimming stripped 6 bases from V and 2 bases from J, with 16 bases between. Germline V gives CDR1 MDHEN, CDR2 SYDVKM. The CDR3 has 15 amino acids. In DNA, the CDR3 is TGTGCCAGCAGAGTTATGGGGGGGGCCAACACTGAAGCTTTCTTT. Amino acids: CASRVMGGANTEAFF.

This clonotype was found many times. The rearrangement joins TRBV28 to TRBJ2-7, with D perhaps being TRBD1 or TRBD2 (5 bases each). V lost 3 bases and J 7 bases, leaving 25 bases between the germline ends. Germline CDR1 MDHEN, CDR2 SYDVKM. The CDR3 contains 17 residues. This CDR3 is CASSFRGPGPYPTEQYF. CDR3 coding DNA: TGTGCCAGCAGTTTCCGGGGACCGGGACCGTACCCTACTGAGCAGTACTTC.

This clonotype was counted many times. V usage is TRBV6-2 or TRBV6-3 and J usage is TRBJ2-7, with 8 bases identical to TRBD1. The V segment lost 7 bases and the J segment 1 base; nucleotides outside the gene matches: 9. Per germline, CDR1 MNHEY and CDR2 SVGEGT. This CDR3 has 15 residues. DNA of the CDR3: TGTGCCAGCACAAACTCCGGGACAGGTTCCTACGAGCAGTACTTC. Translating gives CASTNSGTGSYEQYF.

This clonotype came up many times. V and J are TRBV2 and TRBJ2-5; D unresolved. Germline V gives CDR1 SNHLY, CDR2 FYNNEI. Trimming shortened V by 1 base and J by 7 bases, and 10 bases separated the two germline ends. CDR3 length: 13 amino acids. The CDR3 DNA is TGTGCCAGCAGTGAAGGGGCCTCGGGGACCCAGTACTTC. It yields the protein CASSEGASGTQYF.

The chain joins TRBV20-1 to TRBJ2-7, with D possibly matching TRBD1 (6 bases). The CDR3 spans 14 residues. The germline V gene has CDR1 DFQATT and CDR2 SNEGSKA (reference sequence). V was pared by 2 bases and J by 2 bases, with 13 bases between. The CDR3 DNA is TGCAGTGCTAGAAAGACCCAGGGGACCTACGAGCAGTACTTC. It specifies CSARKTQGTYEQYF.

This clonotype was seen at least ten times. The chain uses TRBV29-1 and TRBJ1-3; possibly TRBD1 for D (5 bases). Per the germline V gene, CDR1 is SQVTM and CDR2 is ANQGSEA. V was cut by 4 bases and J by 0 bases, with 10 bases left in between. CDR3 size: 14 residues. The CDR3 coding sequence is TGCAGCGTTGGGGACCGATACTCTGGAAACACCATATATTTT. This gives the protein CSVGDRYSGNTIYF.

V is TRBV5-1 and J is TRBJ2-7; 9 bases fit TRBD1. CDR3 size: 15 residues. Trimming took 5 bases from V and 5 from J; bases not matched to a gene: 11. CDR1 SGHRS and CDR2 YFSETQ come from the germline V gene. The CDR3 DNA reads as TGCGCCAGCAGACAGGGGGCATCGAAGAGGGACGAGCAGTACTTC. Translated: CASRQGASKRDEQYF.

This clonotype has at least ten counts. The chain employs TRBV30 and TRBJ2-7; no reliable D call. Deletions cut 4 bases from V and 3 bases from J, with 13 bases between. The germline CDR1 and CDR2 sequences are GTSNPN and SVGIG (reference sequence). This CDR3 is built from 13 residues. CDR3 sequence (DNA): TGTGCCTGGAAAGGTGGCAGTTTCTACGAGCAGTACTTC. Translating it yields CAWKGGSFYEQYF.

This clonotype came up many times. This could be a read error, since a much larger clone is one nucleotide away. The conserved closing phenylalanine or tryptophan is absent in this CDR3, likely reflecting a read error. The gene calls are TRBV12-3 or TRBV12-4 and TRBJ2-7, with TRBD1 matching over 8 bases. V was clipped by 1 base and J by 6 bases; unmatched bases: 5. The CDR3 is made up of 14 amino acids. The CDR3 reads CASSLGQGAGEQYS. CDR3 sequence (DNA): TGTGCCAGCAGTTTAGGGCAGGGGGCAGGCGAGCAGTACTCC.

This clonotype was recorded at least ten times. The genes are TRBV28 and TRBJ2-7; D possibly corresponds to TRBD1 (6 bases). The CDR3 covers 15 residues. Trimming left V 6 bases short and J 3 bases short, with 18 bases between. The V gene's germline CDR1 is MDHEN and CDR2 SYDVKM. The CDR3 protein is CASRLTGRDLYEQYF. CDR3 nucleotide sequence: TGTGCCAGCAGATTGACAGGTCGGGACCTCTACGAGCAGTACTTC.

This sequence joins TRBV11-2 and TRBJ1-2; D is undetermined. CDR3 length equals 13 residues. V lost 1 base, J lost 8 bases, and 11 bases lay in between. Germline lookup yields CDR1 SGHAT and CDR2 FQNNGV. CDR3 protein: CASSLGAHGGYTF. CDR3 DNA: TGTGCCAGCAGCTTAGGGGCCCACGGGGGCTACACCTTC. The variable domain in full, with the rest retrieved from reference TRBV11-2 and TRBJ1-2, is EAGVAQSPRYKIIEKRQSVAFWCNPISGHATLYWYQQILGQGPKLLIQFQNNGVVDDSQLPKDRFSAERLKGVDSTLKIQPAKLEDSAVYLCASSLGAHGGYTFGSGTRLTVV.

In this sample, this clonotype turned up many times. The chain couples TRBV12-3 or TRBV12-4 to TRBJ2-7; 8 bases are shared with TRBD2. V shed 6 bases and J 2 bases; nucleotides not matched to a gene: 9. This CDR3 is 15 amino acids long. The CDR3 protein is CASRWGSGGPYEQYF. In DNA, the CDR3 is TGTGCCAGCAGGTGGGGTTCGGGGGGGCCCTACGAGCAGTACTTC.

The V and J genes are TRBV11-2 and TRBJ2-2; 8 nucleotides line up with TRBD2. The CDR3 loop spans 16 amino acids. Germline CDR1 and CDR2: SGHAT and FQNNGV. V trimming: 4 bases; J trimming: 6 bases; junction bases outside the gene matches: 10. The CDR3 here is CASSSRISGVPGELFF. CDR3 DNA sequence: TGTGCCAGCAGCTCCCGGATTAGCGGGGTCCCCGGGGAGCTGTTTTTT. The full variable domain, in which reference TRBV11-2 and TRBJ2-2 provide the parts outside the CDR3, is EAGVAQSPRYKIIEKRQSVAFWCNPISGHATLYWYQQILGQGPKLLIQFQNNGVVDDSQLPKDRFSAERLKGVDSTLKIQPAKLEDSAVYLCASSSRISGVPGELFFGEGSRLTVL.

At least ten counts were recorded for this clonotype. The chain recombines TRBV12-3 or TRBV12-4 with TRBJ1-2; possibly TRBD1 for D (6 bases). This CDR3 has 15 residues. Trimming cost V 0 bases and J 7 bases, with 15 bases left between them. In DNA form, the CDR3 reads TGTGCCAGCAGTTTAGCGGGGGCGGAAGGGGTTGGCTACACCTTC. Encoded protein: CASSLAGAEGVGYTF.

The chain has TRBV25-1 and TRBJ1-2, with 8 positions matching TRBD1. V lost 4 bases and J lost 5; bases outside the gene matches: 6. CDR1 is MGHDK and CDR2 is SYGVNS in the germline V gene. The CDR3 totals 14 residues. The CDR3 DNA reads TGTGCCAGCAGTGCTAACAGGGGGTGGTATGGCTACACCTTC. It is translated as CASSANRGWYGYTF.

Ten or more counts support this clonotype. This chain links TRBV2 with TRBJ2-7; D is possibly TRBD1 (5 bases). This CDR3 comprises 15 residues. Germline lookup yields CDR1 SNHLY and CDR2 FYNNEI. The V and J ends lost 4 bases and 3 bases respectively, with 16 bases between them. CDR3 sequence reads: CASSGEGVGRYEQYF. The CDR3 region has the DNA TGTGCCAGCAGTGGAGAAGGGGTTGGACGCTACGAGCAGTACTTC.

This clonotype has more than one count but fewer than ten. This chain joins TRBV28 and TRBJ1-1; D not certain. V was cut by 6 bases and J by 4 bases, with 9 bases left in between. Germline V gene sequence: CDR1 MDHEN, CDR2 SYDVKM. The CDR3 is made up of 12 amino acids. Here the CDR3 reads CASRVPTTEAFF. In DNA form, the CDR3 reads TGTGCCAGCAGAGTTCCGACCACTGAAGCTTTCTTT. The whole variable domain, filled in from reference TRBV28 and TRBJ1-1, reads DVKVTQSSRYLVKRTGEKVFLECVQDMDHENMFWYRQDPGLGLRLIYFSYDVKMKEKGDIPEGYSVSREKKERFSLILESASTNQTSMYLCASRVPTTEAFFGQGTRLTVV.

This chain uses TRBV7-8 with TRBJ1-3; TRBD1 agrees at 10 bases. Germline-derived CDR1 and CDR2 are SGHVS and FQNEAQ. V was clipped by 4 bases and J by 4 bases; unmatched bases: 7. This CDR3 has 16 residues. The CDR3 sequence: CASSYRDRGKGNTIYF. CDR3 nucleotide sequence: TGTGCCAGCAGCTACCGGGACAGGGGAAAGGGAAACACCATATATTTT.

This clonotype has ten or more counts. The chain's CDR3 is CSARDPGPRLAGEQETQYF. In DNA form, the CDR3 reads TGCAGTGCTAGAGACCCAGGACCTAGACTAGCGGGGGAGCAAGAGACCCAGTACTTC. V is TRBV20-1 and J is TRBJ2-5; 12 nucleotides agree with TRBD2. The CDR3 runs to 19 residues. CDR1 is DFQATT, CDR2 SNEGSKA, per germline (reference sequence). J lost 2 bases, V lost 0 bases, and 13 bases had no gene match.

Many counts were recorded for this clonotype. The chain couples TRBV15 to TRBJ1-2; D unresolved. CDR1 and CDR2 from the germline V gene are LNHNV and YYDKDF (reference sequence). This CDR3 is built from 14 residues. V lost 3 bases to trimming and J lost 2 bases, with 10 bases between them. The CDR3 DNA reads TGTGCCACCAGCAGGGGGAGGGCAAACTATGGCTACACCTTC. Translating gives CATSRGRANYGYTF.

This clonotype was seen a few times. The chain recombines TRBV11-2 with TRBJ2-7; D is perhaps TRBD2 (6 bases). CDR1 and CDR2 from the germline V gene are SGHAT and FQNNGV. V shed 7 bases and J shed 1 base, with 20 bases lying between them. The CDR3 covers 16 residues. CDR3 protein: CASTAGGAGYSYEQYF. The CDR3, as DNA: TGTGCCAGCACCGCAGGTGGCGCGGGGTATTCCTACGAGCAGTACTTC. The variable domain in full, completed from reference TRBV11-2 and TRBJ2-7, reads EAGVAQSPRYKIIEKRQSVAFWCNPISGHATLYWYQQILGQGPKLLIQFQNNGVVDDSQLPKDRFSAERLKGVDSTLKIQPAKLEDSAVYLCASTAGGAGYSYEQYFGPGTRLTVT.